One sample yielded the 32 T cell receptor beta chains listed below, sequenced in a study of T cell responses to AZD1222 COVID-19 vaccine. Clones were read by immunoSEQ multiplex PCR, and TCRdb kept only the in-frame ones, dropping some. The data contain some 170,000 clones, 70% to 90% of them seen just once; the ten biggest clones take up around 1.6%. The starting material was peripheral blood, obtained on day 0 of AZD1222 vaccination. These receptors all stem from an adult in good health.

This clone has more than one count but fewer than ten. The rearrangement links TRBV6-4 to TRBJ2-1; D unresolved. Germline values: CDR1 MRHNA, CDR2 SNTAGT. The CDR3 runs to 14 residues. The V gene lost 2 bases and the J gene lost 5 bases, with 10 bases spanning the gap. The CDR3 protein is CASSDGNRHNEQFF. The CDR3 nucleotides are TGTGCCAGCAGTGACGGGAACAGACACAATGAGCAGTTCTTC.

The chain joins TRBV6-6 to TRBJ2-1; TRBD1 matches at 7 bases. The germline V gene encodes CDR1 MNHNY and CDR2 SVGAGI (reference sequence). V lost 4 bases and J lost 7; bases outside the gene matches: 10. The CDR3 totals 15 residues. CDR3 sequence: CASSSGQVLMNEQFF. In DNA, the CDR3 is TGTGCCAGCAGTTCCGGACAGGTCTTGATGAATGAGCAGTTCTTC.

This clone was observed a single time. The CDR3 loop reads CASSAVTDTQYF. The CDR3, as DNA: TGTGCCAGCAGCGCCGTAACAGATACGCAGTATTTT. The V gene is TRBV9, the J gene TRBJ2-3; D call uncertain. CDR3 length: 12 amino acids. The V end was cut by 3 bases, the J end by 3 bases, with 5 bases between. The germline CDR1 and CDR2 sequences are SGDLS and YYNGEE.

The chain joins TRBV19 to TRBJ1-1; no firm D call. V was trimmed by 5 bases and J by 3 bases, leaving 19 bases between them. CDR1 and CDR2 from the germline V gene are LNHDA and SQIVND (reference sequence). This CDR3 has 16 residues. The CDR3, as DNA: TGTGCCAGTAGTCCACGGGGAAAAATAAGGGACACTGAAGCTTTCTTT. Its translation is CASSPRGKIRDTEAFF. Full variable domain (remainder filled in from reference TRBV19 and TRBJ1-1): DGGITQSPKYLFRKEGQNVTLSCEQNLNHDAMYWYRQDPGQGLRLIYYSQIVNDFQKGDIAEGYSVSREKKESFPLTVTSAQKNPTAFYLCASSPRGKIRDTEAFFGQGTRLTVV.

This chain uses TRBV30 with TRBJ1-2, with D perhaps matching TRBD1 (5 bases). The germline CDR1 and CDR2 sequences are GTSNPN and SVGIG (reference sequence). The CDR3 covers 14 residues. With 0 bases removed from V and 5 bases from J, the gap between germline ends came to 13 bases. The DNA for the CDR3 is TGTGCCTGGAGTGTTTATGGGGCTGGTTATGGCTACACCTTC. Protein sequence: CAWSVYGAGYGYTF.

The chain has TRBV6-2 or TRBV6-3 and TRBJ1-1; no definite D call. Germline CDR1 is MNHEY and CDR2 is SVGEGT. The CDR3 sequence is 13 residues long. V was cut by 2 bases and J by 5 bases, with 9 bases left in between. CDR3 bases: TGTGCCAGCAGTTACACCGGAAAAACTGAAGCTTTCTTT. It encodes CASSYTGKTEAFF.

This rearrangement joins TRBV10-2 to TRBJ1-5, with a possible D match to TRBD1 (5 bases). V lost 4 bases, J lost 7 bases, and 11 bases lay in between. Germline values: CDR1 WSHSY, CDR2 SAAADI. The CDR3 is 13 amino acids. CDR3 sequence reads: CASSVGTGQPQHF. DNA for the CDR3: TGCGCCAGCAGTGTCGGGACCGGGCAGCCCCAGCATTTT.

Regarding this clone: Other DNA sequences of this sample code for an identical CDR3. The rearrangement joins TRBV30 to TRBJ1-1, with D possibly being TRBD1 (6 bases). V gave up 0 bases and J gave up 5 bases, with 10 bases separating them. This CDR3 contains 13 residues. In germline, CDR1 is GTSNPN, CDR2 SVGIG (reference sequence). The CDR3 is CAWSVRGRTEAFF. The CDR3 DNA reads TGTGCCTGGAGTGTCAGGGGTCGGACTGAAGCTTTCTTT.

The chain uses TRBV5-1 and TRBJ2-1; 12 nucleotides line up with TRBD2. From germline, CDR1 is SGHRS and CDR2 YFSETQ. V shed 2 bases, J shed 10 bases, and the junction held 13 bases outside the gene matches. This CDR3 comprises 17 residues. The CDR3 bases are TGCGCCAGCAGCTTATTAGCTAGCGGGAGGGCGTCTGGGGAGCAGTTCTTC. Protein product: CASSLLASGRASGEQFF.

This clone was detected only once. The rearrangement links TRBV3-1 (or the pseudogene TRBV3-2) to TRBJ1-1, with D unclear. The ends were cut back, 4 bases at V and 10 bases at J, with 13 bases in the middle. The V gene's germline CDR1 is LGHDT and CDR2 YNNKEL (reference sequence). The CDR3 length is 12 residues. CDR3 sequence (DNA): TGTGCCAGCAGCCCCCGGAGTTCTCGAGCTTTCTTT. Encoded protein: CASSPRSSRAFF.

On this clone itself: Distinct nucleotide sequences in the sample also encode this CDR3. This chain uses TRBV7-3 with TRBJ2-3, with TRBD2 matching 8 bases. Germline lookup yields CDR1 SGHTA and CDR2 FQGTGA. The V gene end was trimmed by 3 bases and the J gene end by 0 bases; junction bases not matched to a gene: 2. This CDR3 contains 15 residues. As DNA, the CDR3 is TGTGCCAGCAGCTTTAGCGGGGCTAGCACAGATACGCAGTATTTT. Amino acids: CASSFSGASTDTQYF.

The gene calls are TRBV5-4 and TRBJ1-6; D is unclear. The V end was cut by 1 base, the J end by 8 bases, with 7 bases between. Looked up from germline, CDR1 is SGHNT and CDR2 is YYREEE (reference sequence). This CDR3 region has 13 residues. Written as DNA, the CDR3 is TGTGCCAGCAGCTTGTCTCCTGATTCACCCCTCCACTTT. Amino acid sequence: CASSLSPDSPLHF.

The chain links TRBV11-3 to TRBJ2-3; 15 bases agree with TRBD2. The V gene's germline CDR1 is SGHNT and CDR2 YENEEA. V lost 1 base, J lost 3 bases, and 2 bases stayed unmatched. This CDR3 is built from 17 residues. CDR3 in DNA: TGTGCCAGCAGCTTAGGGGGACTAGCGGGAGGAACAGATACGCAGTATTTT. Protein product: CASSLGGLAGGTDTQYF.

This chain connects TRBV29-1 to TRBJ1-5; TRBD1 agrees at 7 bases. The germline V gene has CDR1 SQVTM and CDR2 ANQGSEA. Losses at the gene ends were 6 bases for V and 4 bases for J; bases not matched to a gene: 6. The length of the CDR3 is 13 residues. The CDR3 coding sequence is TGCAGCGTGGGGGGACAGACGAATCAGCCCCAGCATTTT. It yields the protein CSVGGQTNQPQHF.

The genes are TRBV11-2 and TRBJ2-7; D perhaps matches TRBD2 (6 bases). V lost 2 bases, J lost 3 bases, and 14 bases lay in between. This CDR3 region has 15 residues. Germline V lookup: CDR1 SGHAT, CDR2 FQNNGV. The CDR3, as DNA: TGTGCCAGCAGCTTATATGGCGGGACGCTCTACGAGCAGTACTTC. Its protein product is CASSLYGGTLYEQYF. The full variable domain, completed using reference TRBV11-2 and TRBJ2-7, is EAGVAQSPRYKIIEKRQSVAFWCNPISGHATLYWYQQILGQGPKLLIQFQNNGVVDDSQLPKDRFSAERLKGVDSTLKIQPAKLEDSAVYLCASSLYGGTLYEQYFGPGTRLTVT.

J is TRBJ2-7 and V is TRBV14; TRBD2 is a possible D gene (5 bases). The germline gives CDR1 SGHDN, CDR2 FVKESK. This CDR3 comprises 13 residues. Trimming cost V 1 base and J 6 bases, with 10 bases left between them. The CDR3 DNA sequence: TGTGCCAGCAGCCAAGTTGGGCGGGTCGAGCAGTACGTC. Residues: CASSQVGRVEQYV.

This clone was counted a few times. V is TRBV7-2 and J is TRBJ1-5; D is unclear. Trimming stripped 4 bases from V and 2 bases from J, with 12 bases between. The CDR3 sequence is 15 residues long. Germline lookup yields CDR1 SGHTA and CDR2 FQGNSA. CDR3 region: CASSSSFGGNQPQHF. As DNA, the CDR3 is TGTGCCAGCAGCTCCAGTTTCGGAGGCAATCAGCCCCAGCATTTT.

CDR3 sequence (DNA): TGCGCCAGCAGCCGTGGTCCAAACACTGAAGCTTTCTTT. It encodes CASSRGPNTEAFF. This chain connects TRBV10-1 to TRBJ1-1; D gene ambiguous. The CDR3 is 13 residues long. Trimming cost V 6 bases and J 2 bases, with 10 bases left between them. Germline lookup yields CDR1 WNHNN and CDR2 SYGVQD (reference sequence).

This chain links TRBV19 with TRBJ2-6, with unresolved D. CDR1 LNHDA and CDR2 SQIVND come from the germline V gene (reference sequence). V lost 9 bases and J 4 bases, leaving 4 bases between the germline ends. The CDR3 consists of 11 residues. The DNA of the CDR3 is TGTGCCAGCCTGGGGGCCAACGTCCTGACTTTC. Translation: CASLGANVLTF.

The V call is TRBV30, the J call TRBJ1-6; D may be TRBD1 (5 bases). Germline V gives CDR1 GTSNPN, CDR2 SVGIG (reference sequence). V was trimmed by 4 bases and J by 6 bases, leaving 10 bases between them. The CDR3 sequence is 13 residues long. The CDR3 coding sequence is TGTGCCTGGACTCAGGGTTTTAATTCACCCCTCCACTTT. Encoded protein: CAWTQGFNSPLHF.

The rearrangement joins TRBV7-6 to TRBJ1-4, with D uncertain. The CDR3 is 13 residues long. In germline, CDR1 is SGHVS, CDR2 FNYEAQ. Trimming pared 4 bases from V and 8 bases from J, leaving 11 bases between. Written as DNA, the CDR3 is TGTGCCAGCAGCTCCCTTTGGACGGAAAAACTGTTTTTT. This gives the protein CASSSLWTEKLFF. The full variable domain, rest sourced from reference TRBV7-6 and TRBJ1-4, is GAGVSQSPRYKVTKRGQDVALRCDPISGHVSLYWYRQALGQGPEFLTYFNYEAQQDKSGLPNDRFSAERPEGSISTLTIQRTEQRDSAMYRCASSSLWTEKLFFGSGTQLSVL.

V usage is TRBV9 and J usage is TRBJ1-2; D uncertain. The CDR3 runs to 13 residues. Germline V gene sequence: CDR1 SGDLS, CDR2 YYNGEE. V gave up 3 bases and J gave up 4 bases, with 10 bases separating them. The CDR3 here is CASSETTRYGYTF. CDR3 DNA sequence: TGTGCCAGCAGCGAGACAACACGCTATGGCTACACCTTC. Filled out from reference TRBV9 and TRBJ1-2, the complete variable domain reads DSGVTQTPKHLITATGQRVTLRCSPRSGDLSVYWYQQSLDQGLQFLIQYYNGEERAKGNILERFSAQQFPDLHSELNLSSLELGDSALYFCASSETTRYGYTFGSGTRLTVV.

The rearrangement links TRBV6-1 to TRBJ1-1, with D perhaps matching TRBD1 (6 bases). The CDR3 length is 14 residues. V lost 3 bases and J lost 4, with 12 bases in between. Germline assignment: CDR1 MNHNS and CDR2 SASEGT. CDR3 nucleotide sequence: TGTGCCAGCAGTGAGCAGGGAGGGGGCACTGAAGCTTTCTTT. It specifies CASSEQGGGTEAFF.

The sample holds one count of this clone. The chain recombines TRBV18 with TRBJ2-6; 7 positions match TRBD1. This CDR3 spans 17 amino acids. Trimming took 1 base from V and 2 from J; bases not matched to a gene: 5. Germline CDR1 KGHSH, CDR2 LQKENI. CDR3 bases: TGTGCCAGCTCACCACGACAGGGTCTCGCTGGGGCCAACGTCCTGACTTTC. It yields the protein CASSPRQGLAGANVLTF.

The V gene is TRBV6-5, the J gene TRBJ1-1; D is undetermined. V lost 6 bases and J lost 1, with 15 bases in between. Germline V lookup: CDR1 MNHEY, CDR2 SVGAGI. The CDR3 loop spans 15 amino acids. CDR3 region: CASSSIQSQNTEAFF. For the CDR3, the DNA is TGTGCCAGCAGCAGCATACAGAGCCAGAACACTGAAGCTTTCTTT.

The chain has TRBV7-2 and TRBJ2-7, with 10 nucleotides matching TRBD2. Germline CDR1 SGHTA, CDR2 FQGNSA. The CDR3 contains 17 residues. Unmatched junction bases numbered 9, after V lost 0 bases and J lost 4 bases. CDR3 protein: CASSLAHHLAGEYEQYF. In nucleotides, the CDR3 is TGTGCCAGCAGCTTAGCGCATCATCTAGCGGGGGAGTACGAGCAGTACTTC. Variable domain in full (rest from reference TRBV7-2 and TRBJ2-7): GAGVSQSPSNKVTEKGKDVELRCDPISGHTALYWYRQSLGQGLEFLIYFQGNSAPDKSGLPSDRFSAERTGGSVSTLTIQRTQQEDSAVYLCASSLAHHLAGEYEQYFGPGTRLTVT.

This rearrangement joins TRBV5-1 to TRBJ2-1; TRBD2 matches at 10 bases. The J segment lost 7 bases and the V segment lost 3 bases, leaving 22 bases of the junction unmatched. From germline, CDR1 is SGHRS and CDR2 YFSETQ. The CDR3 covers 20 residues. The CDR3 spells CASSSLAGLATKGPGNEQFF. The CDR3, as DNA: TGCGCCAGCAGCTCCTTGGCGGGACTAGCGACTAAAGGCCCCGGGAATGAGCAGTTCTTC. The variable domain in full, completed from reference TRBV5-1 and TRBJ2-1, reads KAGVTQTPRYLIKTRGQQVTLSCSPISGHRSVSWYQQTPGQGLQFLFEYFSETQRNKGNFPGRFSGRQFSNSRSEMNVSTLELGDSALYLCASSSLAGLATKGPGNEQFFGPGTRLTVL.

This chain connects TRBV4-3 to TRBJ1-4, with D uncertain. The V gene's germline CDR1 is LGHNA and CDR2 YSLEER. The CDR3 covers 15 residues. V was pared by 2 bases and J by 3 bases, with 10 bases between. CDR3 sequence reads: CASSQRWQSNEKLFF. The CDR3 DNA follows: TGCGCCAGCAGCCAACGATGGCAATCTAATGAAAAACTGTTTTTT.

J is TRBJ2-7 and V is TRBV13; 11 bases match TRBD1. This CDR3 is 16 amino acids long. Germline CDR1 and CDR2: PRHDT and FYEKMQ (reference sequence). J was trimmed by 0 bases and V by 5 bases; bases with no gene match: 6. In nucleotides, the CDR3 is TGTGCCAGCAGCGGAGAGGGGACAGGGGGCTCCTACGAGCAGTACTTC. It is translated as CASSGEGTGGSYEQYF.

The genes are TRBV7-9 and TRBJ2-1, with TRBD2 matching over 12 bases. Losses at the gene ends were 4 bases for V and 3 bases for J; bases not matched to a gene: 7. CDR1 and CDR2 from the germline V gene are SEHNR and FQNEAQ (reference sequence). The CDR3 extends over 17 amino acids. The CDR3 reads CASSSTSGGGYYNEQFF. The CDR3 DNA sequence: TGTGCCAGCAGCTCGACTAGCGGGGGAGGGTACTACAATGAGCAGTTCTTC. The full variable domain, rest sourced from reference TRBV7-9 and TRBJ2-1, is DTGVSQNPRHKITKRGQNVTFRCDPISEHNRLYWYRQTLGQGPEFLTYFQNEAQLEKSRLLSDRFSAERPKGSFSTLEIQRTEQGDSAMYLCASSSTSGGGYYNEQFFGPGTRLTVL.

This clone was seen a few times. V is TRBV7-9 and J is TRBJ2-5; 10 bases line up with TRBD2. The CDR3 spans 14 residues. CDR1 and CDR2 (germline): SEHNR, FQNEAQ (reference sequence). Trimming cost V 8 bases and J 4 bases; bases outside gene matches: 7. The CDR3 DNA is TGTGCCAGCTCAGGGGCTAGCGGGAGAGAGACCCAGTACTTC. Translation: CASSGASGRETQYF.

About this clone itself: Distinct nucleotide sequences in the sample also encode this CDR3. V usage is TRBV5-1 and J usage is TRBJ1-6; 7 nucleotides match TRBD1. Unmatched junction bases numbered 4, after V lost 0 bases and J lost 4 bases. The germline CDR1 and CDR2 sequences are SGHRS and YFSETQ. The CDR3 consists of 16 residues. The CDR3 loop reads CASSLGTGPYNSPLHF. The CDR3 coding sequence is TGCGCCAGCAGCTTGGGGACAGGCCCGTATAATTCACCCCTCCACTTT.